The rows below give T cell receptor beta chains drawn from one sample of a study of CD8+ T cells in alopecia areata. The table came from immunoSEQ multiplex PCR; TCRdb's copy has only in-frame clones and leaves some out. The data contain about 150,000 clones, 55% of them seen just once; the ten biggest clones take up about 4.5%. The specimen was CD4+ T cells sorted from blood. The receptor source for this set is a human donor in good health. Each CDR3 is given with its conserved first and last residue. D genes are given only for firm matches. Some rows mark clone size as missing; the rest say once, few, many or name a class of expanded clone.

D gene: .; J gene: TRBJ2-3; V gene: TRBV15; CDR3 length: 12; clone size: .; CDR3 protein: CATSRETDTQYF; CDR3 DNA: TGTGCCACCAGCAGGGAAACAGATACGCAGTATTTT
D gene: .; J gene: TRBJ1-5; V gene: TRBV30; CDR3 length: 14; clone size: .; CDR3 protein: CAWSFKGTGQPQHF; CDR3 DNA: TGTGCCTGGAGTTTCAAGGGGACGGGGCAGCCCCAGCATTTT
D gene: .; J gene: TRBJ2-4; V gene: TRBV28; CDR3 length: 14; clone size: .; CDR3 protein: CASSFGGSGKIQYF; CDR3 DNA: TGTGCCAGCAGTTTTGGCGGTAGCGGAAAGATTCAGTACTTC
D gene: TRBD1; J gene: TRBJ2-1; V gene: TRBV25-1; CDR3 length: 14; clone size: .; CDR3 protein: CASSPDRVTNEQFF; CDR3 DNA: TGTGCCAGCAGTCCCGACAGGGTAACCAATGAGCAGTTCTTC
D gene: TRBD1; J gene: TRBJ1-4; V gene: TRBV7-9; CDR3 length: 14; clone size: .; CDR3 protein: CASTGATGERKLFF; CDR3 DNA: TGTGCCAGCACTGGAGCGACAGGGGAGCGAAAACTGTTTTTT
D gene: .; J gene: TRBJ1-2; V gene: TRBV6-5; CDR3 length: 14; clone size: .; CDR3 protein: CASSTKTGNGGYTF; CDR3 DNA: TGTGCCAGCAGTACCAAGACAGGCAACGGTGGCTACACCTTC
D gene: .; J gene: TRBJ2-7; V gene: TRBV25-1; CDR3 length: 13; clone size: .; CDR3 protein: CASRGFKSYEQYF; CDR3 DNA: TGTGCCAGCAGAGGGTTTAAGAGCTACGAGCAGTACTTC
D gene: TRBD2; J gene: TRBJ2-5; V gene: TRBV19; CDR3 length: 16; clone size: few; CDR3 protein: CATQWTSGRARETQYF; CDR3 DNA: TGTGCCACTCAATGGACTAGCGGGAGGGCCCGGGAGACCCAGTACTTC
D gene: .; J gene: TRBJ2-7; V gene: TRBV29-1; CDR3 length: 11; clone size: few; CDR3 protein: CSVDQGSEQYF; CDR3 DNA: TGCAGCGTTGACCAGGGAAGCGAGCAGTACTTC
D gene: .; J gene: TRBJ1-2; V gene: TRBV30; CDR3 length: 11; clone size: few; CDR3 protein: CAWSPGSGYTF; CDR3 DNA: TGTGCCTGGAGTCCAGGGTCTGGCTACACCTTC
D gene: .; J gene: TRBJ2-5; V gene: TRBV7-9; CDR3 length: 14; clone size: .; CDR3 protein: CASSFGLPGETQYF; CDR3 DNA: TGTGCCAGCAGCTTTGGGTTACCGGGGGAGACCCAGTACTTC
D gene: .; J gene: TRBJ2-3; V gene: TRBV7-8; CDR3 length: 16; clone size: few; CDR3 protein: CASSLGWASRTDTQYF; CDR3 DNA: TGTGCCAGCAGCTTAGGTTGGGCGTCCCGCACAGATACGCAGTATTTT
D gene: .; J gene: TRBJ2-4; V gene: TRBV29-1; CDR3 length: 12; clone size: few; CDR3 protein: CSVGLSKNIQYF; CDR3 DNA: TGCAGCGTTGGACTGAGCAAAAACATTCAGTACTTC
D gene: TRBD2; J gene: TRBJ2-7; V gene: TRBV30; CDR3 length: 15; clone size: .; CDR3 protein: CAWSVQTSGRIEQYF; CDR3 DNA: TGTGCCTGGAGTGTACAGACTAGCGGACGCATTGAGCAGTACTTC
D gene: TRBD2; J gene: TRBJ2-1; V gene: TRBV7-2; CDR3 length: 15; clone size: few; CDR3 protein: CASSLSSGTRNEQFF; CDR3 DNA: TGTGCCAGCAGCTTATCTAGCGGGACTAGGAATGAGCAGTTCTTC
D gene: TRBD1; J gene: TRBJ2-5; V gene: TRBV6-5; CDR3 length: 15; clone size: .; CDR3 protein: CASTADRGSKRTQYF; CDR3 DNA: TGTGCCAGCACAGCCGACAGGGGCTCCAAGAGGACCCAGTACTTC
D gene: TRBD1; J gene: TRBJ2-3; V gene: TRBV2; CDR3 length: 15; clone size: .; CDR3 protein: CASTRGTGYTDTQYF; CDR3 DNA: TGTGCCAGCACCCGCGGGACAGGGTACACAGATACGCAGTATTTT
D gene: .; J gene: TRBJ1-1; V gene: TRBV6-5; CDR3 length: 13; clone size: .; CDR3 protein: CASRRTPNTEAFF; CDR3 DNA: TGTGCCAGCAGGAGGACACCTAACACTGAAGCTTTCTTT
D gene: .; J gene: TRBJ1-4; V gene: TRBV30; CDR3 length: 17; clone size: .; CDR3 protein: CAWRPTGLMLTNEKLFF; CDR3 DNA: TGTGCCTGGAGACCAACAGGGTTAATGTTAACTAATGAAAAACTGTTTTTT
D gene: .; J gene: TRBJ2-3; V gene: TRBV5-1; CDR3 length: 14; clone size: .; CDR3 protein: CASSSLQGSDTQYF; CDR3 DNA: TGCGCCAGCAGCTCCCTTCAGGGCTCAGATACGCAGTATTTT
D gene: .; J gene: TRBJ2-7; V gene: TRBV29-1; CDR3 length: 12; clone size: .; CDR3 protein: CSVVLGPYEQYF; CDR3 DNA: TGCAGCGTTGTCTTAGGGCCCTACGAGCAGTACTTC
D gene: .; J gene: TRBJ2-7; V gene: TRBV30; CDR3 length: 15; clone size: .; CDR3 protein: CAWMTGADISYEQYF; CDR3 DNA: TGTGCCTGGATGACCGGGGCAGATATCTCCTACGAGCAGTACTTC
D gene: .; J gene: TRBJ2-1; V gene: TRBV5-1; CDR3 length: 13; clone size: .; CDR3 protein: CASSLISGSEQFF; CDR3 DNA: TGCGCCAGCAGCTTGATCTCAGGGAGTGAGCAGTTCTTC
D gene: TRBD1; J gene: TRBJ1-2; V gene: TRBV29-1; CDR3 length: 13; clone size: .; CDR3 protein: CSVGQGGNYGYTF; CDR3 DNA: TGCAGCGTTGGACAGGGGGGGAACTATGGCTACACCTTC
D gene: .; J gene: TRBJ2-3; V gene: TRBV11-2; CDR3 length: 11; clone size: .; CDR3 protein: CASSEVDTQYF; CDR3 DNA: TGTGCCAGCAGCGAAGTAGATACGCAGTATTTT
D gene: TRBD2; J gene: TRBJ2-1; V gene: TRBV4-1; CDR3 length: 16; clone size: few; CDR3 protein: CASSQALAGVYNEQFF; CDR3 DNA: TGCGCCAGCAGCCAAGCGCTAGCGGGAGTGTATAATGAGCAGTTCTTC
D gene: .; J gene: TRBJ2-2; V gene: TRBV6-1; CDR3 length: 15; clone size: few; CDR3 protein: CASSEVPMKGGELFF; CDR3 DNA: TGTGCCAGCAGTGAAGTCCCAATGAAGGGCGGGGAGCTGTTTTTT
D gene: .; J gene: TRBJ2-2; V gene: TRBV27; CDR3 length: 11; clone size: .; CDR3 protein: CASVGDAELFF; CDR3 DNA: TGTGCCAGCGTTGGGGATGCGGAGCTGTTTTTT
D gene: .; J gene: TRBJ1-1; V gene: TRBV29-1; CDR3 length: 15; clone size: few; CDR3 protein: CSVEQGPGGRTEAFF; CDR3 DNA: TGCAGCGTTGAACAGGGCCCGGGGGGGAGAACTGAAGCTTTCTTT
D gene: .; J gene: TRBJ2-1; V gene: TRBV29-1; CDR3 length: 12; clone size: .; CDR3 protein: CSVGTRGNEQFF; CDR3 DNA: TGCAGCGTAGGCACCCGGGGTAATGAGCAGTTCTTC
D gene: TRBD1; J gene: TRBJ2-4; V gene: TRBV7-3; CDR3 length: 15; clone size: .; CDR3 protein: CASSLGVGTGNIQYF; CDR3 DNA: TGTGCCAGCAGCTTGGGAGTCGGGACAGGGAACATTCAGTACTTC
D gene: .; J gene: TRBJ1-1; V gene: TRBV30; CDR3 length: 13; clone size: .; CDR3 protein: CAWTRWGGTEAFF; CDR3 DNA: TGTGCCTGGACCCGTTGGGGGGGGACTGAAGCTTTCTTT
D gene: .; J gene: TRBJ2-5; V gene: TRBV11-2; CDR3 length: 13; clone size: few; CDR3 protein: CASSRDRQETQYF; CDR3 DNA: TGTGCCAGCAGCCGAGACAGGCAAGAGACCCAGTACTTC
D gene: TRBD1; J gene: TRBJ1-2; V gene: TRBV23-1; CDR3 length: 17; clone size: .; CDR3 protein: CASSQSSDRGMSYGYTF; CDR3 DNA: TGCGCCAGCAGTCAATCTAGCGACAGGGGGATGAGCTATGGCTACACCTTC
D gene: .; J gene: TRBJ2-2; V gene: TRBV5-1; CDR3 length: 17; clone size: .; CDR3 protein: CASKFSSGTYFTGELFF; CDR3 DNA: TGCGCCAGCAAATTCTCCTCCGGGACATACTTCACCGGGGAGCTGTTTTTT
D gene: TRBD2; J gene: TRBJ2-2; V gene: TRBV2; CDR3 length: 15; clone size: few; CDR3 protein: CASSEAGLASGELFF; CDR3 DNA: TGTGCCAGCAGTGAAGCGGGACTAGCGTCCGGGGAGCTGTTTTTT
D gene: .; J gene: TRBJ2-7; V gene: TRBV29-1; CDR3 length: 13; clone size: .; CDR3 protein: CSVISDGSYEQYF; CDR3 DNA: TGCAGCGTTATTTCCGACGGTTCCTACGAGCAGTACTTC
D gene: TRBD2; J gene: TRBJ2-4; V gene: TRBV9; CDR3 length: 13; clone size: few; CDR3 protein: CASSVGTSSSQYF; CDR3 DNA: TGTGCCAGCAGCGTCGGGACTAGCAGCTCCCAGTACTTC
D gene: .; J gene: TRBJ1-2; V gene: TRBV28; CDR3 length: 12; clone size: .; CDR3 protein: CASSLTVGGYTF; CDR3 DNA: TGTGCCAGCAGTTTGACAGTGGGAGGCTACACCTTC
D gene: TRBD2; J gene: TRBJ2-1; V gene: TRBV4-2; CDR3 length: 18; clone size: few; CDR3 protein: CASSQGRASGGRGNEQFF; CDR3 DNA: TGTGCCAGCAGCCAAGGGCGGGCTAGCGGAGGCCGGGGTAATGAGCAGTTCTTC
D gene: .; J gene: TRBJ2-7; V gene: TRBV2; CDR3 length: 14; clone size: .; CDR3 protein: CASSEVEGSYEQYF; CDR3 DNA: TGTGCCAGCAGTGAAGTGGAGGGGTCCTACGAGCAGTACTTC
D gene: .; J gene: TRBJ2-5; V gene: TRBV14; CDR3 length: 16; clone size: .; CDR3 protein: CASSQSVAEYQETQYF; CDR3 DNA: TGTGCCAGCAGCCAATCGGTAGCGGAATACCAAGAGACCCAGTACTTC
D gene: .; J gene: TRBJ2-7; V gene: TRBV23-1; CDR3 length: 13; clone size: .; CDR3 protein: CASSLHTSYEQYF; CDR3 DNA: TGCGCCAGCAGTCTACATACGTCGTACGAGCAGTACTTC
D gene: .; J gene: TRBJ1-2; V gene: TRBV19; CDR3 length: 12; clone size: few; CDR3 protein: CASSFLSGGYTF; CDR3 DNA: TGTGCCAGTAGCTTCTTGAGCGGCGGCTACACCTTC
D gene: .; J gene: TRBJ2-2; V gene: TRBV4-1; CDR3 length: 14; clone size: .; CDR3 protein: CASSPETVTGELFF; CDR3 DNA: TGCGCCAGCAGCCCAGAGACAGTGACAGGGGAGCTGTTTTTT